The text below deals with one TCR beta chain. In this sample, this clonotype turned up a few times. The antigen it binds to is not known. No much larger clone exists at a distance of one base, and base qualities are not known. Rearranged TRB sequences spanning V, D and J segments were amplified by multiplex touch-down PCR using a mixed TRB-A/B primer pool. Two consecutive PCR reactions with Phusion HS II polymerase added Illumina adapters and sample indices to the amplicons. Amplicons were gel-purified using the NucleoSpin Gel and PCR Clean-up kit and were subsequently checked with Qubit and an Agilent 2100 Bioanalyzer. Sequencing of libraries was carried out on an Illumina MiSeq in 600-cycle, single-indexed, paired-end runs. Concerning the study's data processing: Processing of the TRB sequences was carried out with MiXCR versions 2.12 and 3.0.5. Each unique CDR3 nucleotide sequence was counted as one clone, and only productive sequences with at least two reads were retained. The repertoire metrics were Shannon diversity, evenness, clonality (defined as one minus evenness), and alpha-parameterized diversity profiles covering alpha 0 to 5. Generation probabilities of clones in paired pre- and post-chemotherapy samples were computed with the IGoR algorithm. TCRdb's own reprocessing of the public reads used fastp at Q25 and MiXCR and kept productive beta chains. Merged by CDR3 protein, the rows form single entries marked with the most common genes and DNA. Clone size and V and J calls follow TCRdb, not the original study. This sample gives nearly 5,000 distinct CDR3 sequences in total; about 30% of them show up just once. 11% to 15% of the sample lies in the top ten.

V and J lose 6 bases and 5 bases, and a span of 14 bases separates them. The CDR3 runs 13 amino acids, cysteine and phenylalanine included. The kept DNA is CDR3 alone, 39 bases in frame from the first base. Taken from the germline V gene, the CDR1 and CDR2 loops are MNHEY and SVGAGI. This specimen comes from a study of T cell repertoires in aging, cancer and after chemotherapy (dated by TCRdb to the late 2010s). Concerning the study at large: Donors were distributed across six age groups ranging from 30 or younger to 70 or older, with at least three individuals included per group. In total, the full dataset held 10 million or so TCR reads. Alongside approximately 97 healthy donors serving as a reference group, the cohort included approximately 210 cancer patients, of whom roughly 92 had hematological cancers and 124 had solid cancers. In the hematological group, the paired samples taken before and after chemotherapy came from chronic lymphocytic leukemia patients given fludarabine- or bendamustine-based regimens. The study profiled peripheral blood TCR beta repertoires from healthy donors and cancer patients to examine immunoaging and T cell reconstitution after chemotherapy.

TCR beta rearrangements were amplified from genomic DNA isolated from peripheral blood, not from sorted cells or RNA. Results the study describes overall, beyond this receptor: According to the authors, the repertoire data do not allow conclusions to be drawn about immunological memory after chemotherapy. In both cancer cohorts, the median generation probability rose over the chemotherapy interval, which suggests that the repertoire was reconstituted through rebound thymic output. Untreated patients with hematological or solid cancers showed significantly lower blood TCR diversity and higher clonality than age-matched healthy donors. Lymphoid organ infiltration was present in hematological cancer patients, and this infiltration may itself impair thymic emigration or peripheral T cell expansion. In healthy donors, the decline in TCR diversity with age was mainly due to loss of richness, whereas in cancer patients loss of evenness also played a role.

This sequence uses TRBV6-5 and TRBJ2-7; the D gene is unclear. The TCR was taken from a human donor with a blood cancer. Material for sequencing was blood. The bases read TGTGCCAGCAGCTTATGGACCTCGGACGAGCAGTACTTC. The translation is CASSLWTSDEQYF.